This record covers a single TCR beta chain. The CDR3 covers 14 residues. Germline V lookup: CDR1 SGHRS, CDR2 YFSETQ. Trimming pared 3 bases from V and 5 bases from J, leaving 14 bases between. These data originate in a study of blood T cell repertoires in COVID-19. Study-wide context: Sources were T cells, B-cell-depleted T cells, or PBMCs; the material itself was cDNA or gDNA.

Method: immunoSEQ multiplex PCR; TCRdb's copy keeps in-frame clones and lacks some. The data contain roughly 250,000 clones, 85% to 95% of them seen just once; the ten biggest clones take up 1.9%. Participants, about 18 to 100 years old, spanned about 26 US areas. The source of this sequence is a woman aged 18-35 years who had recovered from COVID-19. Specimen: PBMCs or T cells enriched from blood (not recorded which). The rearrangement links TRBV5-1 to TRBJ2-5, with D uncertain. CDR3 DNA: TGCGCCAGCAGCTCCGGTCTCCACGGGGAGACCCAGTACTTC. It codes for CASSSGLHGETQYF.